This TCR beta chain was sequenced during a study of cytomegalovirus exposure and HLA in healthy donors. Study-wide context: The study's early data release held some 85 million unique TCRs from HLA-typed donors. Study outcomes and limitations: In a later analysis, TCR beta V- and J-gene trimming was associated with a missense DCLRE1C variant.

The count of this clone is one. The antigen remains undetermined. Trimming shortened V by 8 bases and J by 9 bases, and 26 bases separated the two germline ends. The V gene's germline CDR1 is MDHEN and CDR2 SYDVKM. The CDR3 sequence is 15 residues long. PCR employed 60 Vbeta and 13 Jbeta primers. Generated by immunoSEQ multiplex PCR, the TCRdb table keeps only in-frame clones and is missing some. This table holds some 200,000 clones, approximately 85% found once. V and J are TRBV28 and TRBJ2-7; D might be TRBD2 (6 bases). Sequences were obtained from PBMCs. This clonotype was sampled from a woman aged 45-59 years in good health and CMV-seropositive. The CDR3 sequence: CASSGGGLQSRPQYF. CDR3 sequence (DNA): TGTGCCAGCTCCGGTGGGGGACTCCAATCCCGTCCGCAGTACTTC.